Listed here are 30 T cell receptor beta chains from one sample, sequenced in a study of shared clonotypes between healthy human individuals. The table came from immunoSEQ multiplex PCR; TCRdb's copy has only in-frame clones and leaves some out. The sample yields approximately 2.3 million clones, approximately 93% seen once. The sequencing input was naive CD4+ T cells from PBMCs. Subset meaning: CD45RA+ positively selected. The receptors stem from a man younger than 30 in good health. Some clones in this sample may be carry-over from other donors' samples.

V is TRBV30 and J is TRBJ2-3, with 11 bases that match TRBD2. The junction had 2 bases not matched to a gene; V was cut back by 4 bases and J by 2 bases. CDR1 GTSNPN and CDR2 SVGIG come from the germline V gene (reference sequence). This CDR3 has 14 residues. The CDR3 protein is CAWTSGRSTDTQYF. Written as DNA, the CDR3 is TGTGCCTGGACTAGCGGGAGGTCCACAGATACGCAGTATTTT.

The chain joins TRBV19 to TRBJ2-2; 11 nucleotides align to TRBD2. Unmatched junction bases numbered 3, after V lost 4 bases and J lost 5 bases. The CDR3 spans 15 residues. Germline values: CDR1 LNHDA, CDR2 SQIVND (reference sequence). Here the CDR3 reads CASSSTSGRTGELFF. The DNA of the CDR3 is TGTGCCAGTAGTAGCACTAGCGGGAGAACCGGGGAGCTGTTTTTT.

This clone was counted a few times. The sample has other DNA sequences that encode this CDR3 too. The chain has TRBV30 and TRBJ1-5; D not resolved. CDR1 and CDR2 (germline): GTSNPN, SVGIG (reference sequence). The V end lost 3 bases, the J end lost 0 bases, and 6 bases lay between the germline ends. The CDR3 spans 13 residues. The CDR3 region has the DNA TGTGCCTGGAGCGCGCGTAGCAATCAGCCCCAGCATTTT. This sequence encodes CAWSARSNQPQHF.

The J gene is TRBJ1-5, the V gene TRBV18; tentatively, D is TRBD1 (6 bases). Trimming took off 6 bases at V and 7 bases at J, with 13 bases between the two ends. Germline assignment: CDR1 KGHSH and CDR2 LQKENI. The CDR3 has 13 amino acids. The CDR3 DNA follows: TGTGCCAGCTCGGATACAGGGAGCCAGCCCCAGCATTTT. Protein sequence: CASSDTGSQPQHF.

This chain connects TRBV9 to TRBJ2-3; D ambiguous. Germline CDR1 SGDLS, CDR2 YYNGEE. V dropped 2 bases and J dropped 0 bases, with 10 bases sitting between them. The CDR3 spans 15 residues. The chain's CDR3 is CASSVRSTSTDTQYF. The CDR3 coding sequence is TGTGCCAGCAGCGTTCGGAGCACTAGCACAGATACGCAGTATTTT.

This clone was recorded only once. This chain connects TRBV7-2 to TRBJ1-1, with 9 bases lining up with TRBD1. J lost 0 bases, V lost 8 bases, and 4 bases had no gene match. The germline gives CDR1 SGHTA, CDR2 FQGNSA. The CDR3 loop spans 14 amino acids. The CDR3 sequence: CASDRGGMNTEAFF. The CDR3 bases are TGTGCCAGCGACAGGGGGGGGATGAACACTGAAGCTTTCTTT.

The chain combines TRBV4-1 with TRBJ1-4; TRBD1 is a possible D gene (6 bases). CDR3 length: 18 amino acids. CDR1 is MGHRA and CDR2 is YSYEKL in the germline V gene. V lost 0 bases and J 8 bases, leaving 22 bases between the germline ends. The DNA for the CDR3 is TGCGCCAGCAGCCAAGAGGCCTCTTACGAAGGGGGGTCGGAAAAACTGTTTTTT. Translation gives CASSQEASYEGGSEKLFF.

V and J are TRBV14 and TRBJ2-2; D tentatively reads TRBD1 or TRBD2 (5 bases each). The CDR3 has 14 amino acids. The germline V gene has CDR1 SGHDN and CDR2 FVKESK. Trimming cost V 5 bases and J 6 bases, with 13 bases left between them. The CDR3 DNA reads TGTGCCAGCAGCTCACTAGGGGTTGCCGGGGAGCTGTTTTTT. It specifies CASSSLGVAGELFF.

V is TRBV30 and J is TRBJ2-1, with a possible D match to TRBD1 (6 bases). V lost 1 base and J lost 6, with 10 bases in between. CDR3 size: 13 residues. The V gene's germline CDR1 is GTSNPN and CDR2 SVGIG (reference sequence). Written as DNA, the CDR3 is TGTGCCTGGAGTGAGGGACAAAGCAATGAGCAGTTCTTC. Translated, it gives CAWSEGQSNEQFF.

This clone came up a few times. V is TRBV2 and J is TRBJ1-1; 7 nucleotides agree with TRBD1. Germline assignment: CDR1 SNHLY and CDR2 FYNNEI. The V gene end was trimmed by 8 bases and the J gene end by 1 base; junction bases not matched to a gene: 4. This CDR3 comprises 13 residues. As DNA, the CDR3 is TGTGCCAGCGGGGGACAGCCGAACACTGAAGCTTTCTTT. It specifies CASGGQPNTEAFF.

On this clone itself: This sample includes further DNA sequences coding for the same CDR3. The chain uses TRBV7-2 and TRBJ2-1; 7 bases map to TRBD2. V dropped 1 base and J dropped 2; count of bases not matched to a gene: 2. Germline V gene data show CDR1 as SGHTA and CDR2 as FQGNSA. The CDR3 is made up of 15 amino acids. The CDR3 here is CASSLVREAYNEQFF. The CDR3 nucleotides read TGTGCCAGCAGCTTAGTTCGGGAGGCCTACAATGAGCAGTTCTTC.

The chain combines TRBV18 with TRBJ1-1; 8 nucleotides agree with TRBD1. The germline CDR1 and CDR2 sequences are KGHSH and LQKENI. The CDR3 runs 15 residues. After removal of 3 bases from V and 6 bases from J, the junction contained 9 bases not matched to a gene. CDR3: CASSPSQGAGAEAFF. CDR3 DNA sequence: TGTGCCAGCTCACCGTCCCAGGGGGCAGGCGCTGAAGCTTTCTTT.

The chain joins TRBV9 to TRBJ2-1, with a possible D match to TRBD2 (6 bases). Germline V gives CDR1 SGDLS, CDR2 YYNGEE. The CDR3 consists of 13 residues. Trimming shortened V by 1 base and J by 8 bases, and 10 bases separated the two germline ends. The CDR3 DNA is TGTGCCAGCAGCGTAACTAGCTCCGATGAGCAGTTCTTC. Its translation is CASSVTSSDEQFF.

CDR3 sequence (DNA): TGCGCCAGCAGCCCGACCCCAGCCAGCGCCTCTGGGGCCAACGTCCTGACTTTC. Protein: CASSPTPASASGANVLTF. This chain joins TRBV4-1 and TRBJ2-6; D uncertain. Germline values: CDR1 MGHRA, CDR2 YSYEKL. V gave up 4 bases and J gave up 0 bases, with 16 bases separating them. This CDR3 comprises 18 residues.

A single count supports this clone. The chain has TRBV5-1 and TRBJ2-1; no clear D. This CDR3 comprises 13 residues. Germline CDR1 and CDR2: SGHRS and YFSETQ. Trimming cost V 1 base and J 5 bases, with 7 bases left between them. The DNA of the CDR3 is TGCGCCAGCAGCTTGCCCAGCGACAATGAGCAGTTCTTC. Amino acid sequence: CASSLPSDNEQFF.

CDR3 coding DNA: TGTGCCAGCAGTTTTGTCACCCCGACAGGGGAAGGGTACGAGCAGTACTTC. Its protein is CASSFVTPTGEGYEQYF. The chain joins TRBV27 to TRBJ2-7, with 8 positions matching TRBD1. Germline values: CDR1 MNHEY, CDR2 SMNVEV (reference sequence). V was clipped by 3 bases and J by 4 bases; unmatched bases: 14. The CDR3 runs to 17 residues.

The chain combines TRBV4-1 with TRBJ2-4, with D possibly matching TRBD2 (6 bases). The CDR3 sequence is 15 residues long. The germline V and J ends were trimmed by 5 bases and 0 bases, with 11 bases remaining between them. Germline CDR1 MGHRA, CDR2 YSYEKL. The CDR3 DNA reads TGCGCCAGCAGCGCTAGGGAGGTAGCCAAAAACATTCAGTACTTC. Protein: CASSAREVAKNIQYF.

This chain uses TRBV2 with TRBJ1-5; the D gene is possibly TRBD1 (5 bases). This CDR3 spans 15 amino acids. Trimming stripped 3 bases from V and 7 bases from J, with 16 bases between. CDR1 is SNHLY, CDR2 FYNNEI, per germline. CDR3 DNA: TGTGCCAGCAGTGAGAGTAGACAGATGGAACAGCCCCAGCATTTT. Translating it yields CASSESRQMEQPQHF. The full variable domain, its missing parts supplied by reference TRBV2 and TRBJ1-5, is EPEVTQTPSHQVTQMGQEVILRCVPISNHLYFYWYRQILGQKVEFLVSFYNNEISEKSEIFDDQFSVERPDGSNFTLKIRSTKLEDSAMYFCASSESRQMEQPQHFGDGTRLSIL.

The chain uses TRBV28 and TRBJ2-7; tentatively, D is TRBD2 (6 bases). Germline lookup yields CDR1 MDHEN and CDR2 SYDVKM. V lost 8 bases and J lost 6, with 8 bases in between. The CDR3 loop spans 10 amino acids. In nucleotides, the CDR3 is TGTGCCAGCGGGCGGGGCGAGCAGTACTTC. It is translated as CASGRGEQYF.

The CDR3 sequence: CASSLYYDGDSQETQYF. CDR3 coding DNA: TGTGCCAGCAGTTTATATTACGACGGAGATTCCCAAGAGACCCAGTACTTC. V and J are TRBV28 and TRBJ2-5, with D hard to call. CDR1 is MDHEN and CDR2 is SYDVKM in the germline V gene. Trimming removed 1 base at V and 1 base at J, with 16 bases between. CDR3 length equals 17 residues.

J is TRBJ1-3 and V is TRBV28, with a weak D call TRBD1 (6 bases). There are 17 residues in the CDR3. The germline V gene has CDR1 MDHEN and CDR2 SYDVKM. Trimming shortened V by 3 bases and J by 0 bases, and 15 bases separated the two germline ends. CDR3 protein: CASSFLSGALSGNTIYF. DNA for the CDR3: TGTGCCAGCAGTTTCCTCTCAGGGGCCCTCTCTGGAAACACCATATATTTT.

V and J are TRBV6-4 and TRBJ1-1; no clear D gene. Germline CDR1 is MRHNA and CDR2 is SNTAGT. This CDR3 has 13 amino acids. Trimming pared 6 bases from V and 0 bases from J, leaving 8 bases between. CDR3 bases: TGTGCCAGCAGAAGACATTTGAACACTGAAGCTTTCTTT. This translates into CASRRHLNTEAFF.

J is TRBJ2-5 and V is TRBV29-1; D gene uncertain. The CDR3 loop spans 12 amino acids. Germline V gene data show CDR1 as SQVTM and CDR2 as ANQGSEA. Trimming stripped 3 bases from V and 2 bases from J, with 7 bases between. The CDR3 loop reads CSVERLQETQYF. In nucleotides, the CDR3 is TGCAGCGTTGAGAGGCTACAAGAGACCCAGTACTTC. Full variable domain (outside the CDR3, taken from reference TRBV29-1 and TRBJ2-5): SAVISQKPSRDICQRGTSLTIQCQVDSQVTMMFWYRQQPGQSLTLIATANQGSEATYESGFVIDKFPISRPNLTFSTLTVSNMSPEDSSIYLCSVERLQETQYFGPGTRLLVL.

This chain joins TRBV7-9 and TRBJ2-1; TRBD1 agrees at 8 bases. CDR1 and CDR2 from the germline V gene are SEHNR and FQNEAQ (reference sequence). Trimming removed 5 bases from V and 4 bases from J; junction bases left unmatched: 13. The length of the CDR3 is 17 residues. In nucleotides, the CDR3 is TGTGCCAGCAGCCCCGGACAGGGCCAATATCAGTACAATGAGCAGTTCTTC. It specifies CASSPGQGQYQYNEQFF.

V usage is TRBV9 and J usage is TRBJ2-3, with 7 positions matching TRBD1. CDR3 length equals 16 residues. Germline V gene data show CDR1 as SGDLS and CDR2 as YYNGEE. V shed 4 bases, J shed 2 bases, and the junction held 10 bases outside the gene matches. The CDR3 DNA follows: TGTGCCAGCAGCCTCCATGGGACAGACCCCACAGATACGCAGTATTTT. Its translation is CASSLHGTDPTDTQYF.

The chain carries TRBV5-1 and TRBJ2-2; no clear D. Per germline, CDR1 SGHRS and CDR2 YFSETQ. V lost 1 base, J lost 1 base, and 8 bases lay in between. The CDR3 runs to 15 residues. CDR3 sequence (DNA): TGCGCCAGCAGCTTGCTCCCTGGGAACACCGGGGAGCTGTTTTTT. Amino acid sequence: CASSLLPGNTGELFF.

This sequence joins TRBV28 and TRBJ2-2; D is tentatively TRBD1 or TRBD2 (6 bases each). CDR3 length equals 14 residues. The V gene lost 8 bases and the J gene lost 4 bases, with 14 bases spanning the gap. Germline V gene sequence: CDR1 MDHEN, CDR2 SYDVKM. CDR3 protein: CASFTGTATGELFF. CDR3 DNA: TGTGCCAGCTTCACAGGGACTGCCACCGGGGAGCTGTTTTTT.

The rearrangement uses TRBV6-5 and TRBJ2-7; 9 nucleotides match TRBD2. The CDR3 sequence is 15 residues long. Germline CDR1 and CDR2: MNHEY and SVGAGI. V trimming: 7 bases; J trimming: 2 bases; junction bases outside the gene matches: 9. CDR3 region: CASTARLAGTYEQYF. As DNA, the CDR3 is TGTGCCAGCACTGCTCGGCTAGCGGGAACCTACGAGCAGTACTTC.

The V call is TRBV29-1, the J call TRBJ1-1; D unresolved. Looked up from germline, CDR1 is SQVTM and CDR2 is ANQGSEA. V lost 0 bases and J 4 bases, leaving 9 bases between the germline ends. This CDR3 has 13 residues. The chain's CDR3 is CSVEEKLGTEAFF. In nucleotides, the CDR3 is TGCAGCGTTGAAGAAAAACTGGGCACTGAAGCTTTCTTT. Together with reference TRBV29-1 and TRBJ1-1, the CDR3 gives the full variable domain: SAVISQKPSRDICQRGTSLTIQCQVDSQVTMMFWYRQQPGQSLTLIATANQGSEATYESGFVIDKFPISRPNLTFSTLTVSNMSPEDSSIYLCSVEEKLGTEAFFGQGTRLTVV.

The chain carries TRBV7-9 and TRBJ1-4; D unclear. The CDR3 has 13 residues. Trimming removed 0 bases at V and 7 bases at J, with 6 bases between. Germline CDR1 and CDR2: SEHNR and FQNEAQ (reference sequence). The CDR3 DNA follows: TGTGCCAGCAGCTTAGCGGGCCTTGAAAAACTGTTTTTT. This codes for CASSLAGLEKLFF.